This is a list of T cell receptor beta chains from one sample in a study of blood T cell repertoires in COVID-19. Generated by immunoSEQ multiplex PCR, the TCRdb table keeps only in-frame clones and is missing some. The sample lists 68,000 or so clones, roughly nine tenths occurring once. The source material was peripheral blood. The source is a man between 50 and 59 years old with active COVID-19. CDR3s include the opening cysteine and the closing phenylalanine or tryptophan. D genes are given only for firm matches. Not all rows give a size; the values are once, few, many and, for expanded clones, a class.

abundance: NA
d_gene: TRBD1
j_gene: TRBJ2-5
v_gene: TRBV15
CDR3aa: CATSVMTGLLGEETQYF
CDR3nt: TGTGCCACCAGCGTTATGACAGGGTTGTTGGGAGAAGAGACCCAGTACTTC

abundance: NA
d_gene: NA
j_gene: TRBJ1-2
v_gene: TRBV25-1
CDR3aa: CASGGGPYGYTF
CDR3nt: TGTGCCAGCGGGGGGGGCCCCTATGGCTACACCTTC

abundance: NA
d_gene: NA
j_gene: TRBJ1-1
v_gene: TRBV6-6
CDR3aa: CASSYLRTEAFF
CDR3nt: TGTGCCAGCAGTTATCTGAGGACTGAAGCTTTCTTT

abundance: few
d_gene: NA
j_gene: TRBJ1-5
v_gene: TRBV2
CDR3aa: CASSNSNQPQHF
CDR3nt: TGTGCCAGCAGCAATAGCAATCAGCCCCAGCATTTT

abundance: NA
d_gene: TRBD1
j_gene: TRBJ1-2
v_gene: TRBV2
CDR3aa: CASSGSGQAGYTF
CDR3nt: TGTGCCAGCAGCGGATCAGGACAGGCGGGCTACACCTTC

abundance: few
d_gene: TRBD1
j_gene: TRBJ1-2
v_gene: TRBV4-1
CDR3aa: CASSQDDRAHGGYTF
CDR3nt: TGCGCCAGCAGCCAAGACGACAGGGCCCATGGTGGCTACACCTTC

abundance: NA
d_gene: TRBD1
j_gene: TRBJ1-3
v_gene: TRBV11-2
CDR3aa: CASSQPGQFDTIYF
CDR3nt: TGTGCCAGCAGCCAACCGGGACAGTTTGACACCATATATTTT

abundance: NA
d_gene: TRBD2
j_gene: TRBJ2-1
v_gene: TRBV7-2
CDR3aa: CASSPQRGSYNEQFF
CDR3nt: TGTGCCAGCAGCCCTCAGCGGGGCTCCTACAATGAGCAGTTCTTC

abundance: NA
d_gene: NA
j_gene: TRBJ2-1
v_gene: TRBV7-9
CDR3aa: CASSLSPGVNEQFF
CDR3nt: TGTGCCAGCAGCTTAAGTCCAGGCGTCAATGAGCAGTTCTTC

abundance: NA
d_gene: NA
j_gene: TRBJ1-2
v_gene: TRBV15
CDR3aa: CATSRKREGDYGYTF
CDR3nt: TGTGCCACCAGCAGAAAAAGGGAAGGGGACTATGGCTACACCTTC

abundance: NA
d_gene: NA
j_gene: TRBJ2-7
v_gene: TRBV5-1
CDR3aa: CASRILSGSYEQYF
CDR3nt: TGCGCCAGCAGGATTCTTTCCGGGTCCTACGAGCAGTACTTC

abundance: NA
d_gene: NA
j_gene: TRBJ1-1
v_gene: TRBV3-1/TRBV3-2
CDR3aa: CASSSEGRDPEAFF
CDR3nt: TGTGCCAGCAGCTCAGAGGGCCGGGATCCTGAAGCTTTCTTT

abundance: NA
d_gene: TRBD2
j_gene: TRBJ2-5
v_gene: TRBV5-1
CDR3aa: CASSLTGLAGGRETQYF
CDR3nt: TGCGCCAGCAGCTTGACTGGACTAGCGGGGGGAAGAGAGACCCAGTACTTC

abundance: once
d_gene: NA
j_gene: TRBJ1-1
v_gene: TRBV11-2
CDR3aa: CASSSQIGVGIAEAFF
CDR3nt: TGTGCCAGCAGCTCCCAGATAGGGGTAGGGATTGCTGAAGCTTTCTTT

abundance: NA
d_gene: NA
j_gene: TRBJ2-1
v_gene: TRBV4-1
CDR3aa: CASSSTGSRGYEQFF
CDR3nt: TGCGCCAGCAGCTCGACAGGATCCCGAGGGTATGAGCAGTTCTTC

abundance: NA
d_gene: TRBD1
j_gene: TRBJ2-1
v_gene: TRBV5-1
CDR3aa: CASSTGQTEQFF
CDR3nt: TGCGCCAGCAGCACGGGACAGACTGAACAGTTCTTC

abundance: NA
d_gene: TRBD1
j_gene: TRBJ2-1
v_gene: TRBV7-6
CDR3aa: CASSFASTGFYNEQFF
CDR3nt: TGTGCCAGCAGCTTTGCCTCGACAGGGTTCTACAATGAGCAGTTCTTC

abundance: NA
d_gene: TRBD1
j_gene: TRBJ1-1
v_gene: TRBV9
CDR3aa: CASSVTGGVNTEAFF
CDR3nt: TGTGCCAGCAGCGTCACAGGGGGTGTTAACACTGAAGCTTTCTTT

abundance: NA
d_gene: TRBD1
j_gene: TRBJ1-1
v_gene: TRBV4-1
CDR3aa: CASSQGTGGASREAFF
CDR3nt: TGCGCCAGCAGCCAAGGGACAGGGGGGGCCTCTCGTGAAGCTTTCTTT

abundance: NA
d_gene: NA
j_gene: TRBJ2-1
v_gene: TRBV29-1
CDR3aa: CSVGERYNEQFF
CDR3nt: TGCAGCGTTGGCGAGAGATACAATGAGCAGTTCTTC

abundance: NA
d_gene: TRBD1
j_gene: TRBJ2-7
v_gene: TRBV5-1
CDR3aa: CASSKTGGREQYF
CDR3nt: TGCGCCAGCAGCAAAACAGGGGGCCGGGAGCAGTACTTC

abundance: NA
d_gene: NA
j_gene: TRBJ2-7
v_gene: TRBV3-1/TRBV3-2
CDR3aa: CASSQDQGFWYEQYF
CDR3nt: TGTGCCAGCAGCCAAGATCAGGGTTTTTGGTACGAGCAGTACTTC

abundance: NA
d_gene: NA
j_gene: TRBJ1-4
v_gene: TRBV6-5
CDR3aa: CASTSSGAWNEKLFF
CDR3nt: TGTGCCAGCACCTCTTCAGGGGCCTGGAATGAAAAACTGTTTTTT

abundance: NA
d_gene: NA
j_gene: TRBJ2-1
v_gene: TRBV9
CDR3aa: CASSDSSYNEQFF
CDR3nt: TGTGCCAGCAGCGATAGCTCCTACAATGAGCAGTTCTTC

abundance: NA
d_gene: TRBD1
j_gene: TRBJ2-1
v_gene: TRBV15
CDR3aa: CATSRARTGGNEQFF
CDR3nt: TGTGCCACCAGCAGAGCCCGGACAGGGGGCAATGAGCAGTTCTTC

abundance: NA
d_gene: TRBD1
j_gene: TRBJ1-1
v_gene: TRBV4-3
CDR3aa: CASSHKTGGDTEAFF
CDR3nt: TGCGCCAGCAGCCATAAGACAGGGGGAGACACTGAAGCTTTCTTT

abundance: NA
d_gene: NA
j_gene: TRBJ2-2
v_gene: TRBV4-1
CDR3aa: CASSRQGAGELFF
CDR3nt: TGCGCCAGCAGCCGCCAGGGTGCCGGGGAGCTGTTTTTT

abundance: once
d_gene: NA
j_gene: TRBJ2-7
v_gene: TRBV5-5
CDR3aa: CASSSGQRSSYEQYF
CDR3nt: TGTGCCAGCAGCTCTGGACAGAGAAGCTCCTACGAGCAGTACTTC

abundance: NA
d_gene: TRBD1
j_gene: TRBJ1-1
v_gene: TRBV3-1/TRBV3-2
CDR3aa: CASSRGTANTEAFF
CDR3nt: TGTGCCAGCAGCCGAGGGACAGCGAACACTGAAGCTTTCTTT

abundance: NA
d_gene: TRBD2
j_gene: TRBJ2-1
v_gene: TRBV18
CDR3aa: CASSPPSGGFYNEQFF
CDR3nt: TGTGCCAGCTCACCGCCCTCGGGGGGTTTCTACAATGAGCAGTTCTTC

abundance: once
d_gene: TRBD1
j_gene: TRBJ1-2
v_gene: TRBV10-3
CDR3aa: CAISESRGQSYGYTF
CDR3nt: TGTGCCATCAGTGAGTCGAGGGGGCAGAGCTATGGCTACACCTTC

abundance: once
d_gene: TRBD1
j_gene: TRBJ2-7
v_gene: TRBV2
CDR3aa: CASSKNTGGGYEQYF
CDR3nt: TGTGCCAGCAGTAAGAATACAGGGGGCGGTTACGAGCAGTACTTC

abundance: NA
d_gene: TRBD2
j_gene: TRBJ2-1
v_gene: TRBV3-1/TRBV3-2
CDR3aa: CASSQGLAAKNEQFF
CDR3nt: TGTGCCAGCAGCCAAGGACTAGCGGCGAAGAATGAGCAGTTCTTC

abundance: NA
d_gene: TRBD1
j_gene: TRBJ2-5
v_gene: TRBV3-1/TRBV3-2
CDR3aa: CASSHVGGQGKETQYF
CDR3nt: TGTGCCAGCAGCCATGTTGGGGGACAGGGGAAAGAGACCCAGTACTTC

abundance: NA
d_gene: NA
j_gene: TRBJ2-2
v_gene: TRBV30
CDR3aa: CAWSVQGQHTGELFF
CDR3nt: TGTGCCTGGAGTGTGCAGGGCCAACACACCGGGGAGCTGTTTTTT

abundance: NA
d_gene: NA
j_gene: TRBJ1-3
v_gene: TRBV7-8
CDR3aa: CASSLEWGGSGNTIYF
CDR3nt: TGTGCCAGCAGCTTAGAATGGGGGGGCTCTGGAAACACCATATATTTT

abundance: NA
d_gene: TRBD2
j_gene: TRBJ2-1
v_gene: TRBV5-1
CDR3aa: CASSLAGGGSYNEQFF
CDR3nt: TGCGCCAGCAGCTTGGCTGGCGGGGGTTCCTACAATGAGCAGTTCTTC

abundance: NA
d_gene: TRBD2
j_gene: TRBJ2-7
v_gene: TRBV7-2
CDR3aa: CASSSLASGNYEQYF
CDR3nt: TGTGCCAGCAGCTCCCTGGCTAGCGGAAACTACGAGCAGTACTTC

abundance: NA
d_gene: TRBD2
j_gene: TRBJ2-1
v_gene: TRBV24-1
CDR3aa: CATSLSGGAISEQFF
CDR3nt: TGTGCCACCAGTCTCAGCGGGGGGGCCATTAGTGAGCAGTTCTTC

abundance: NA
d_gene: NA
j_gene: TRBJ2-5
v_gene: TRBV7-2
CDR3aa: CASSWDIQETQYF
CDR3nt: TGTGCCAGCAGCTGGGACATTCAAGAGACCCAGTACTTC

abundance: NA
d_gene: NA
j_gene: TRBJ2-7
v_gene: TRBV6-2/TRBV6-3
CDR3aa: CASSWDFGTADYEQYF
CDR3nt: TGTGCCAGCAGTTGGGACTTCGGGACCGCGGACTACGAGCAGTACTTC

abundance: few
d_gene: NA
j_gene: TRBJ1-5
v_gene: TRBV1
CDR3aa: CTSRQRGGRLSNQPQHF
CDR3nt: TGCACCAGCAGACAAAGGGGGGGCCGCTTGAGCAATCAGCCCCAGCATTTT

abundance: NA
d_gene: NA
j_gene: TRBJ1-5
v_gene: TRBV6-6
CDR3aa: CASSQSPGAQGDQPQHF
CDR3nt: TGTGCCAGCAGTCAATCCCCCGGCGCGCAGGGCGATCAGCCCCAGCATTTT

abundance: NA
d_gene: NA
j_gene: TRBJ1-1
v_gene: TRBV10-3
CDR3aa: CAISEPRVNTEAFF
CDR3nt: TGTGCCATCAGTGAGCCCAGGGTGAACACTGAAGCTTTCTTT

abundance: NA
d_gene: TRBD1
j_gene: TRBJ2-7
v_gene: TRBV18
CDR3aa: CASSPTYSGQGLEQYF
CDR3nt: TGTGCCAGCTCACCAACCTATTCGGGACAGGGTCTCGAGCAGTACTTC

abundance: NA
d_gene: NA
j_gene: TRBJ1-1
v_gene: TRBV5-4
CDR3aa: CASSGETGNTEAFF
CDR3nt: TGTGCCAGCAGCGGGGAGACGGGGAACACTGAAGCTTTCTTT

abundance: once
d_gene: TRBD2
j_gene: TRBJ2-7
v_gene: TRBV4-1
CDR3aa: CASSQGLAGGYEQYF
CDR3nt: TGCGCCAGCAGCCAAGGTCTAGCGGGGGGTTACGAGCAGTACTTC

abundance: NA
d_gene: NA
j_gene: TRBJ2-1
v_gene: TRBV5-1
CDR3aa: CASSPQGGADNEQFF
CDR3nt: TGCGCCAGCAGCCCTCAAGGGGGAGCGGATAATGAGCAGTTCTTC

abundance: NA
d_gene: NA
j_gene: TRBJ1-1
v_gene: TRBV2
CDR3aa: CASSEWQNTEAFF
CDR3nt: TGTGCCAGCAGTGAATGGCAGAACACTGAAGCTTTCTTT

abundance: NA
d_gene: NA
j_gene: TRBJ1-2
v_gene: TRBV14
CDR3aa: CASSPQGRRFAENYGYTF
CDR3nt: TGTGCCAGCAGTCCGCAGGGGCGCAGGTTTGCGGAAAACTATGGCTACACCTTC

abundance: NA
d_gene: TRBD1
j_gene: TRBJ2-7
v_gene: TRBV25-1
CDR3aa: CASRGDRAGQYF
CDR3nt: TGTGCCAGCAGGGGGGACAGGGCGGGGCAGTACTTC

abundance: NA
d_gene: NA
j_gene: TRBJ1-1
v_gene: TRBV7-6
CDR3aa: CASSLAQDRAVGEAFF
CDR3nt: TGTGCCAGCAGCTTAGCTCAGGACAGAGCTGTCGGCGAAGCTTTCTTT

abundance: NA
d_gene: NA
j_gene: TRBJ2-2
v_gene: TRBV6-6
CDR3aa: CASRNGNTGELFF
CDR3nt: TGTGCCAGCAGAAACGGGAACACCGGGGAGCTGTTTTTT